The source of this T cell receptor beta chain is a study of technical replicates of blood from several donors. Using immunoSEQ multiplex PCR, the repertoire was profiled, and TCRdb retains in-frame clones only, with some absent. The sample contains about 75,000 clones, roughly 91% of which appear only once. The CDR3 is 17 residues long. Germline V lookup: CDR1 SGHTA, CDR2 FQGNSA. V trimming: 2 bases; J trimming: 5 bases; junction bases outside the gene matches: 13. Sequences were obtained from T cells isolated from PBMCs. This TCR was sampled from a human donor in good health. Some clones in this sample may be carry-over from other donors' samples. The V gene is TRBV7-2, the J gene TRBJ1-1, with 8 bases that match TRBD1. DNA for the CDR3: TGTGCCAGCAGCTTAACCCCGGACAGGGCGGGGCCGACTGAAGCTTTCTTT. Residues: CASSLTPDRAGPTEAFF. Variable domain in full (rest from reference TRBV7-2 and TRBJ1-1): GAGVSQSPSNKVTEKGKDVELRCDPISGHTALYWYRQSLGQGLEFLIYFQGNSAPDKSGLPSDRFSAERTGGSVSTLTIQRTQQEDSAVYLCASSLTPDRAGPTEAFFGQGTRLTVV.